This T cell receptor (beta chain) was documented in a study of identical twins. Whole-study findings and limits: Within cord blood, abundant beta clonotypes carried fewer insertions, but memory repertoires showed no such trend.

TCRdb reanalysed the 5' RACE reads using MiXCR and keeps one entry per CDR3 protein. Of 450,000 to 500,000 distinct CDR3 sequences in the sample, roughly an eighth were seen once. There are a few counts of this clonotype. Antigen specificity is unknown. V lost 0 bases and J lost 7; bases outside the gene matches: 9. The CDR3 sequence is 17 residues long. Germline V gives CDR1 SGHDN, CDR2 FVKESK. These data were also filed under a second study, of yellow fever vaccine responses in identical twins.

The receptor was derived from a woman aged 18-29 years in good health. Sequences were obtained from CD4+ T cells sorted from blood. The chain employs TRBV14 and TRBJ2-1; TRBD2 aligns across 10 bases. The CDR3 DNA reads as TGTGCCAGCAGCCAAGATCTTTTGGCTAGCGGGAGTAATGAGCAGTTCTTC. The encoded protein is CASSQDLLASGSNEQFF.